What follows is one T cell receptor (beta chain) and its context. The data belong to a study of blood T cell repertoires in COVID-19. Study background: COVID-19 samples, acute and convalescent, were from the United States, Italy and Spain.

Sequencing used immunoSEQ multiplex PCR; TCRdb keeps in-frame clones, though not all of them. The sample shows around 200,000 clones, approximately 86% of them seen only once. V shed 5 bases, J shed 4 bases, and the junction held 7 bases outside the gene matches. CDR1 is LGHNT, CDR2 FRNRAP, per germline. This CDR3 comprises 15 residues. Sequencing used peripheral blood. This receptor was taken from a man in his 70s with acute or convalescent COVID-19. J is TRBJ2-3 and V is TRBV12-5; 9 nucleotides align to TRBD1. In nucleotides, the CDR3 is TGTGCTAGTGGTCCGGGACAGGGTGGCGCAGATACGCAGTATTTT. Amino acids: CASGPGQGGADTQYF.